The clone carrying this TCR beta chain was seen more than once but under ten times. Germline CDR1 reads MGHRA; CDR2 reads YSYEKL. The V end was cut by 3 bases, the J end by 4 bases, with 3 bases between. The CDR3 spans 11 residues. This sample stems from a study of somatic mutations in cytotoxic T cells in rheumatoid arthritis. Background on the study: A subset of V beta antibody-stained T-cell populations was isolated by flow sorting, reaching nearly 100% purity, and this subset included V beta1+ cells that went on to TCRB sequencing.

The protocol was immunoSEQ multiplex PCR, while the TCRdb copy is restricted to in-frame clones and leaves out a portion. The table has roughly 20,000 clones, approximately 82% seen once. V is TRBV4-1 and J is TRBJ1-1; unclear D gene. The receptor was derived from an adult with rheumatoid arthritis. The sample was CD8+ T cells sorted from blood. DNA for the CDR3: TGCGCCAGCAGCCAGTCCACTGAAGCTTTCTTT. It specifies CASSQSTEAFF.